This paragraph reports one TCR beta chain. Its target is unknown. TCRdb reanalysed the RT-PCR reads using MiXCR and keeps one entry per CDR3 protein. The sample carries about 800,000 distinct CDR3 sequences, less than 25% recorded once. This entry belongs to a study of response to subunit inactivated influenza vaccine. Study-level findings and limits: The authors suggested that few new T cells are recruited per seasonal influenza vaccination.

The V end lost 5 bases, the J end lost 7 bases, and 15 bases lay between the germline ends. Looked up from germline, CDR1 is SEHNR and CDR2 is FQNEAQ (reference sequence). CDR3 length: 14 amino acids. This specimen was PBMCs from blood, taken around 5 days after vaccination. J is TRBJ2-1 and V is TRBV7-9, with TRBD1 as a possible D gene (5 bases). This clonotype was sampled from a man in his forties or fifties who received an inactivated influenza vaccine. CDR3 loop: CASSAGHQRNEQFF. In nucleotides, the CDR3 is TGTGCCAGCAGCGCCGGACACCAACGGAATGAGCAGTTCTTC. Full variable domain (remainder filled in from reference TRBV7-9 and TRBJ2-1): DTGVSQNPRHKITKRGQNVTFRCDPISEHNRLYWYRQTLGQGPEFLTYFQNEAQLEKSRLLSDRFSAERPKGSFSTLEIQRTEQGDSAMYLCASSAGHQRNEQFFGPGTRLTVL.